This T cell receptor (beta chain) originates from a study of OX40 agonist ivuxolimab in advanced cancers. Turning to the study itself: Ivuxolimab, an antibody acting as an agonist of OX40 (CD134), was used to treat patients. Patients receiving dose escalation had hepatocellular carcinoma, melanoma, renal cell or head and neck cancer.

A word on this clone: Antigen: not known.

Trimming removed 3 bases from V and 8 bases from J; junction bases left unmatched: 5. Germline lookup yields CDR1 GTSNPN and CDR2 SVGIG (reference sequence). CDR3 length equals 13 residues. Clones were read by immunoSEQ multiplex PCR, and TCRdb kept only the in-frame ones, dropping some. The sample consists of about 90,000 clones, roughly nine tenths of them appearing once. Study-wide results and limits: In the 0.1-3.0 mg/kg groups, partial responders showed among the lowest expansion. Researchers report that CD8+ T cells had, on average, more expanded clones than CD4+.

The sequences come from CD4+ or CD8+ T cells sorted from blood, collected in a trial of the OX40 agonist ivuxolimab. The gene calls are TRBV30 and TRBJ1-1; 11 nucleotides agree with TRBD1. This TCR derives from an adult with an advanced solid tumor such as melanoma, head and neck, liver or kidney cancer. The DNA for the CDR3 is TGTGCCTGGAGACAGGACAGGGGGCTAGAAGCTTTCTTT. Protein: CAWRQDRGLEAFF.